The clone carrying this T cell receptor (beta chain) was detected many times. The antigen is not known. The sample belongs to a study of blood T cells in healthy people across ages. Overall study context: Template switching picked up about one barcoded beta molecule for each two T cells. Whole-study results and caveats: Investigators viewed diversity estimates from one million T cells as underestimates, the study reported. The fall in TCR beta diversity per million T cells was roughly linear with age.

Trimming left V 4 bases short and J 2 bases short, with 9 bases between. There are 12 residues in the CDR3. From germline, CDR1 is SQVTM and CDR2 ANQGSEA. Next came a second PCR, run for roughly 6 to 11 cycles, which used a sample-barcoded 5' primer along with a J-beta primer mix. Every sample produced at least 3 million CDR3-containing paired-end reads. TCRdb recomputed calls from the 5' RACE reads with MiXCR, one row per CDR3 protein. The data contain about 1,800,000 distinct CDR3 sequences, 28% of them singletons. This chain uses TRBV29-1 with TRBJ2-7; D remains unclear. Sample: blood. The source is a woman in her twenties or thirties in good health. As DNA, the CDR3 is TGCAGCGTTGGCGAAGCCCCCTACGAGCAGTACTTC. Amino acid sequence: CSVGEAPYEQYF.